The 16 T cell receptor beta chains presented below share a single source sample, sequenced in a study of blood T cells in healthy people across ages. Next came a second PCR, run for about 7 to 11 cycles, which used a sample-barcoded 5' primer along with a J-beta primer mix. A single record per CDR3 protein comes from TCRdb applying MiXCR to the 5' RACE reads. This table has about 730,000 distinct CDR3 sequences, roughly 47% appearing once. The specimen sequenced was blood. The receptors stem from a woman aged 60-75 years in good health.

This chain links TRBV20-1 with TRBJ2-1, with TRBD2 matching 9 bases. Looked up from germline, CDR1 is DFQATT and CDR2 is SNEGSKA (reference sequence). The CDR3 spans 14 residues. V gave up 6 bases and J gave up 4 bases; unmatched junction bases: 7. The CDR3 sequence: CSAKRGALYNEQFF. CDR3 DNA sequence: TGCAGTGCCAAGCGGGGGGCTCTGTACAATGAGCAGTTCTTC.

The genes are TRBV6-2 or TRBV6-3 and TRBJ2-1, with TRBD2 identical over 16 bases. This CDR3 is 19 amino acids long. V was pared by 10 bases and J by 7 bases, with 19 bases of the junction left unmatched. CDR1 MNHEY and CDR2 SVGEGT come from the germline V gene. CDR3 bases: TGTGCCACCCTCCTATCGGGACTAGCGGGAGGGAAAGAGCGAAATGAGCAGTTCTTC. Protein product: CATLLSGLAGGKERNEQFF.

There are many counts of this clonotype. This chain links TRBV27 with TRBJ2-7; no definite D call. The germline gives CDR1 MNHEY, CDR2 SMNVEV (reference sequence). Deletions cut 6 bases from V and 3 bases from J, with 18 bases between. The CDR3 runs 15 residues. Written as DNA, the CDR3 is TGTGCCAGCAGAAACCGGGCAGACGGTGGCTACGAGCAGTACTTC. This sequence encodes CASRNRADGGYEQYF.

This clonotype has just a few counts. The chain joins TRBV29-1 to TRBJ2-1, with 14 positions matching TRBD2. The CDR3 is 16 residues long. Germline V gene sequence: CDR1 SQVTM, CDR2 ANQGSEA. CDR3 coding DNA: TGCACCTTCACCCAGGGACTAGCGGGAGAGCGGGGTGAGCAGTTCTTC. It encodes CTFTQGLAGERGEQFF.

This chain uses TRBV21-1 with TRBJ1-2; the table calls TRBD1, which could not be checked here. TRBV21-1 is a pseudogene. The CDR3 has 15 residues. This chain's CDR3 is CASSKVGRANYGYTF. The DNA of the CDR3 is TGTGCCAGCAGCAAAGTAGGGCGCGCTAACTATGGCTACACCTTC.

The rearrangement links TRBV9 to TRBJ2-3; 8 bases align to TRBD2. Germline CDR1 reads SGDLS; CDR2 reads YYNGEE. This CDR3 is built from 16 residues. Unmatched junction bases numbered 4, after V lost 0 bases and J lost 1 base. CDR3 sequence: CASSVGSGDRTDTQYF. In nucleotides, the CDR3 is TGTGCCAGCAGCGTAGGTAGCGGGGATCGCACAGATACGCAGTATTTT.

Only one count was recorded for this clonotype. The V gene is TRBV27, the J gene TRBJ1-1; maybe TRBD1 (5 bases). This CDR3 has 16 residues. CDR1 and CDR2 from the germline V gene are MNHEY and SMNVEV (reference sequence). Trimming cost V 7 bases and J 4 bases, with 22 bases left between them. For the CDR3, the DNA is TGTGCCAGCAATCTCCAAAACCCGCGCGGGGGCACTGAAGCTTTCTTT. Amino acids: CASNLQNPRGGTEAFF.

The V gene is TRBV7-2, the J gene TRBJ1-6; 7 nucleotides agree with TRBD1. The germline gives CDR1 SGHTA, CDR2 FQGNSA. Trimming took 6 bases from V and 9 from J; bases not matched to a gene: 5. CDR3 length equals 13 residues. The CDR3: CASREDRLSPLHF. The CDR3 DNA is TGTGCCAGCAGGGAGGACAGGCTTTCACCCCTCCACTTT.

This chain links TRBV5-5 with TRBJ1-6; 7 bases align to TRBD1. The CDR3 runs to 16 residues. From germline, CDR1 is SGHKS and CDR2 YYEKEE (reference sequence). V trimming: 4 bases; J trimming: 3 bases; junction bases outside the gene matches: 7. The DNA of the CDR3 is TGTGCCAGCAGCGGGGGACAGAGAGTCTATAATTCACCCCTCCACTTT. Its translation is CASSGGQRVYNSPLHF.

V is TRBV27 and J is TRBJ1-2; D unresolved. V shed 1 base and J shed 7 bases, with 13 bases lying between them. This CDR3 spans 14 amino acids. Germline V CDR1 and CDR2: MNHEY, SMNVEV (reference sequence). CDR3 in amino acids: CASSLLRQPSGYTF. CDR3 nucleotides: TGTGCCAGCAGTTTATTGCGGCAGCCTAGTGGCTACACCTTC.

The chain combines TRBV20-1 with TRBJ1-2; unclear D gene. The V gene lost 4 bases and the J gene lost 4 bases, with 7 bases spanning the gap. From germline, CDR1 is DFQATT and CDR2 SNEGSKA (reference sequence). This CDR3 contains 11 residues. CDR3 sequence reads: CSANSGYGYTF. Written as DNA, the CDR3 is TGCAGTGCTAATAGTGGCTATGGCTACACCTTC.

This clonotype has a handful of counts. The V call is TRBV5-1, the J call TRBJ2-3, with D tentatively TRBD2 (5 bases). From germline, CDR1 is SGHRS and CDR2 YFSETQ. This CDR3 region has 16 residues. V gave up 0 bases and J gave up 0 bases, with 11 bases separating them. The CDR3 reads CASSLGGLPSTDTQYF. DNA of the CDR3: TGCGCCAGCAGCTTGGGAGGACTCCCTAGCACAGATACGCAGTATTTT.

This clonotype was seen a few times. This sequence joins TRBV12-3 or TRBV12-4 and TRBJ2-7, with D perhaps matching TRBD1 (6 bases). The CDR3 extends over 15 amino acids. Between the trimmed V and J ends, which lost 4 bases and 5 bases, there was a span of 18 bases. In DNA, the CDR3 is TGTGCCAGCAGTTCCGGACAGACGTATACCGACGAGCAGTACTTC. Translation gives CASSSGQTYTDEQYF.

The sample holds many counts of this clonotype. V usage is TRBV10-3 and J usage is TRBJ2-5; 10 bases are a match to TRBD1. Per the germline V gene, CDR1 is ENHRY and CDR2 is SYGVKD. The CDR3 has 14 amino acids. V dropped 6 bases and J dropped 2; count of bases not matched to a gene: 3. CDR3 in amino acids: CAIRTGGGQETQYF. In nucleotides, the CDR3 is TGTGCCATCAGGACAGGGGGCGGACAAGAGACCCAGTACTTC.

This clonotype was counted at least ten times. CDR3 loop: CSVRDPSARGHEQFF. CDR3 in DNA: TGCAGCGTCCGGGACCCATCCGCGAGGGGCCATGAGCAGTTCTTC. The rearrangement joins TRBV29-1 to TRBJ2-1; D is perhaps TRBD1 or TRBD2 (5 bases each). The CDR3 spans 15 residues. Trimming stripped 6 bases from V and 8 bases from J, with 23 bases between. CDR1 and CDR2 (germline): SQVTM, ANQGSEA.

The rearrangement joins TRBV14 to TRBJ2-2; 8 bases line up with TRBD2. The V and J ends lost 2 bases and 0 bases, in that order; junction bases with no gene match: 2. Germline V gene data show CDR1 as SGHDN and CDR2 as FVKESK. The CDR3 spans 16 residues. The CDR3 nucleotides are TGTGCCAGCAGCCAAATAGCGGGAACGAACACCGGGGAGCTGTTTTTT. Translating it yields CASSQIAGTNTGELFF.